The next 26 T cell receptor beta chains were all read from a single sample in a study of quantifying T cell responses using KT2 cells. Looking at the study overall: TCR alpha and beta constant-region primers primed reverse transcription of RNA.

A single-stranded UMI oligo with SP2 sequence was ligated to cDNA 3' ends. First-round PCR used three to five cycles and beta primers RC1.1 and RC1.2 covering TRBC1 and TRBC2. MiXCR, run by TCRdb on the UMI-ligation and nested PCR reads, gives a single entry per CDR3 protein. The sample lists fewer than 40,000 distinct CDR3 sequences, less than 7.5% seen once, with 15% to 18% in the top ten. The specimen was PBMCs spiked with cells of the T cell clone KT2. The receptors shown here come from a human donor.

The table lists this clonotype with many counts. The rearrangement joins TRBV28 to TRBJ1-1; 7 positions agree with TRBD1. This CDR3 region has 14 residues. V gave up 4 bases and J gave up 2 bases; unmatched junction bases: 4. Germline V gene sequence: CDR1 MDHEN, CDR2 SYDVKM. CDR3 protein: CASSSWTGNTEAFF. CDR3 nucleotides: TGTGCCAGCAGTTCATGGACAGGCAACACTGAAGCTTTCTTT.

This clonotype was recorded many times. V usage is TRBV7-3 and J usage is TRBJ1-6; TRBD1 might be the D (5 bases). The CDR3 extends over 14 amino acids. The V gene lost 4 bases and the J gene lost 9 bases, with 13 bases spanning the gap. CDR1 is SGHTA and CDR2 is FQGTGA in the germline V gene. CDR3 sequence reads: CASSSFGGPSPLHF. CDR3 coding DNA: TGTGCCAGCAGCTCCTTTGGGGGTCCTTCACCCCTCCACTTT.

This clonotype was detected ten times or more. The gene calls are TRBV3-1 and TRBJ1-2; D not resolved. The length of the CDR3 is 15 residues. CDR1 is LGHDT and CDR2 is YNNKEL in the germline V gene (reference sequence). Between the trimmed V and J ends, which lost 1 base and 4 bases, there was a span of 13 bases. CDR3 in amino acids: CASSQGAEVGYGYTF. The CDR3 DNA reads TGTGCCAGCAGCCAAGGGGCCGAGGTAGGCTATGGCTACACCTTC.

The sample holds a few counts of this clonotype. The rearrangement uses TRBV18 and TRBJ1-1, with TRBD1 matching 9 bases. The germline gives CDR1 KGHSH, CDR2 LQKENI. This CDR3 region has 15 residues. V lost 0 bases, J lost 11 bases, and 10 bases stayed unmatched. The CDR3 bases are TGTGCCAGCTCACCACCCTTGACAGGGGGTGTCGACGCTTTCTTT. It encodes CASSPPLTGGVDAFF.

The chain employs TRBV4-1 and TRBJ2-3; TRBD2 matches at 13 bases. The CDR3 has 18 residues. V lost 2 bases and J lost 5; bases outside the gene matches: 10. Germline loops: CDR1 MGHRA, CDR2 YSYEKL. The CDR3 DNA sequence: TGCGCCAGCAGCCAAATAGGAAGGTGGACTAGCGGGAGAGATACGCAGTATTTT. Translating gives CASSQIGRWTSGRDTQYF.

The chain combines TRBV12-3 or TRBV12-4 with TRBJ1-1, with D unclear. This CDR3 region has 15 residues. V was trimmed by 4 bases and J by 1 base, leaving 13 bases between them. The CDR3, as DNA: TGTGCCAGCAGTTCCCCTCTCTCATCGAACACTGAAGCTTTCTTT. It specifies CASSSPLSSNTEAFF.

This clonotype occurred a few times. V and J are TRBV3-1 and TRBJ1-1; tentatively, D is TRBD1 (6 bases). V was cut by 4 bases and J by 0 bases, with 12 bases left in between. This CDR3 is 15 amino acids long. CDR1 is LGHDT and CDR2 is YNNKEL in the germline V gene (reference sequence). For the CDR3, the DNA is TGTGCCAGCAGCCGACAGGCCTCTATGAACACTGAAGCTTTCTTT. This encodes CASSRQASMNTEAFF.

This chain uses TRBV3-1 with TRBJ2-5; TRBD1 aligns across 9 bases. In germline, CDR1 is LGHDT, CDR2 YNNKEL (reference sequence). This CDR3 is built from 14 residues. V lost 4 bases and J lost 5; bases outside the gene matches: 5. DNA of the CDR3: TGTGCCAGCAGCCTTACAGGGGGCCAGGAGACCCAGTACTTC. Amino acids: CASSLTGGQETQYF.

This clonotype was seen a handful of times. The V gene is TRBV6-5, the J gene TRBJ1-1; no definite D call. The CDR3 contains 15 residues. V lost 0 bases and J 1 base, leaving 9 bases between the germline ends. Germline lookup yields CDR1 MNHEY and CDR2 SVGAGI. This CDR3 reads CASSYSGLGNTEAFF. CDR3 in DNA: TGTGCCAGCAGTTACTCGGGCTTGGGGAACACTGAAGCTTTCTTT.

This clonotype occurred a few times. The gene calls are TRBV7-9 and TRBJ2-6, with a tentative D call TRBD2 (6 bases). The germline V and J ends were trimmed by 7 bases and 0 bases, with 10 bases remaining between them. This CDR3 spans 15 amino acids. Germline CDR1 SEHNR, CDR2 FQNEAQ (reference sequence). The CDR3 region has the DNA TGTGCCAGCATTCGGGGGATCTCTGGGGCCAACGTCCTGACTTTC. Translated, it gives CASIRGISGANVLTF.

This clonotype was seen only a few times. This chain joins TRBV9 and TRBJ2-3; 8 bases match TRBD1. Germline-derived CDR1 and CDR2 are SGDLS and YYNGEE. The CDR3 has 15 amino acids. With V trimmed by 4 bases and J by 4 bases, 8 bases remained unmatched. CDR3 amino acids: CASSPVPGQADTQYF. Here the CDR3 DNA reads TGTGCCAGCAGCCCGGTCCCGGGACAGGCAGATACGCAGTATTTT.

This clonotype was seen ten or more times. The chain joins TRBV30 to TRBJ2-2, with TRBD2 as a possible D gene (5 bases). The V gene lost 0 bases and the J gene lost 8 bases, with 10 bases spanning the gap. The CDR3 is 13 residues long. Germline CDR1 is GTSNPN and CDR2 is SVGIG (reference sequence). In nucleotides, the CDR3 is TGTGCCTGGAGTGTGTTACGGGGAGGGGAGCTGTTTTTT. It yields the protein CAWSVLRGGELFF.

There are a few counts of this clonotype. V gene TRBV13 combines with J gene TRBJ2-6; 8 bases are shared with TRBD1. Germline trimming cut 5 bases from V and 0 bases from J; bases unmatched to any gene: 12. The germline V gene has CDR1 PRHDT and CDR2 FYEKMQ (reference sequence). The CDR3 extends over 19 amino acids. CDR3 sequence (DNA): TGTGCCAGCAGCCCAATCCTGACAGGGGCTTCCTCTGGGGCCAACGTCCTGACTTTC. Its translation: CASSPILTGASSGANVLTF.

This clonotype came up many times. CDR3 DNA: TGTGCCAGTAGAGTGACAGGGGGTTCTTACAATGAGCAGTTCTTC. Translation gives CASRVTGGSYNEQFF. The chain employs TRBV19 and TRBJ2-1; 9 bases are a match to TRBD1. V lost 6 bases, J lost 4 bases, and 7 bases stayed unmatched. Germline CDR1 is LNHDA and CDR2 is SQIVND (reference sequence). The CDR3 runs to 15 residues.

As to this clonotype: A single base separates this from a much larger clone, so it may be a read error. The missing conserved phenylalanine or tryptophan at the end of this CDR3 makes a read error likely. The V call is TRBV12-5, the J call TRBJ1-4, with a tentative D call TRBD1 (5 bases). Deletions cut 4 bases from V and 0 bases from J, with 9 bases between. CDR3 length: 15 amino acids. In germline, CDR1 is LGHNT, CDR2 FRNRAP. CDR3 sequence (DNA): TGTGCTAGTGGTTCTAGGGGTGCAACTAATGAAAAACTGTTTTAT. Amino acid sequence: CASGSRGATNEKLFY.

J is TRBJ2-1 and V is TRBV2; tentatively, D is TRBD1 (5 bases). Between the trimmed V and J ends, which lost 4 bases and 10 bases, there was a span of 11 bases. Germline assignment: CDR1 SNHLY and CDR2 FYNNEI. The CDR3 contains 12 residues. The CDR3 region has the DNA TGTGCCAGCAGTGTTAGGGGTGTAGAGCAGTTCTTC. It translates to CASSVRGVEQFF.

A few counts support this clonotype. The CDR3 protein is CATSRDLTGYGYTF. The DNA of the CDR3 is TGTGCCACCAGCAGAGATCTTACAGGATATGGCTACACCTTC. The chain uses TRBV15 and TRBJ1-2; D may be TRBD1 (5 bases). Trimming removed 0 bases from V and 5 bases from J, with 10 bases in between. Germline lookup yields CDR1 LNHNV and CDR2 YYDKDF (reference sequence). There are 14 residues in the CDR3. The complete variable domain, with remaining parts taken from reference TRBV15 and TRBJ1-2, reads DAMVIQNPRYQVTQFGKPVTLSCSQTLNHNVMYWYQQKSSQAPKLLFHYYDKDFNNEADTPDNFQSRRPNTSFCFLDIRSPGLGDTAMYLCATSRDLTGYGYTFGSGTRLTVV.

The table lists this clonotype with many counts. The chain's CDR3 is CASSRPGSGNTIYF. CDR3 DNA: TGTGCCAGCAGCCGGCCGGGCTCTGGAAACACCATATATTTT. This chain uses TRBV11-2 with TRBJ1-3; D is ambiguous. The V gene's germline CDR1 is SGHAT and CDR2 FQNNGV. The CDR3 is 14 residues long. Deletions cut 5 bases from V and 0 bases from J, with 8 bases between.

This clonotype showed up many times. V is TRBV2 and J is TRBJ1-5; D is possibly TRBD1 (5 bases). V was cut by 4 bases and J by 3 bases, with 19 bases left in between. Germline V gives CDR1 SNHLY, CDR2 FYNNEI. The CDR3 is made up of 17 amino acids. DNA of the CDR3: TGTGCCAGCAGTGCTGGGGCAGCTTCACGGGACAATCAGCCCCAGCATTTT. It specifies CASSAGAASRDNQPQHF.

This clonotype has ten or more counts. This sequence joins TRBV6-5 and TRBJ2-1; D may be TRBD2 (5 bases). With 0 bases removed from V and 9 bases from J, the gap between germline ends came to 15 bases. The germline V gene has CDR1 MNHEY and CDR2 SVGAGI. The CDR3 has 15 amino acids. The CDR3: CASSYSEGIRSEQFF. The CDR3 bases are TGTGCCAGCAGTTACTCCGAGGGTATAAGGAGTGAGCAGTTCTTC.

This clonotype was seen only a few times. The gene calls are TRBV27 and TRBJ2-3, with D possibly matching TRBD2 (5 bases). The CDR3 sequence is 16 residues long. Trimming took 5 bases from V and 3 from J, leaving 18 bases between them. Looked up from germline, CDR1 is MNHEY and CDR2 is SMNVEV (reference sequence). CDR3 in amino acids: CASSNRAPEGTDTQYF. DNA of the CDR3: TGTGCCAGCAGTAACCGGGCCCCCGAGGGTACAGATACGCAGTATTTT.

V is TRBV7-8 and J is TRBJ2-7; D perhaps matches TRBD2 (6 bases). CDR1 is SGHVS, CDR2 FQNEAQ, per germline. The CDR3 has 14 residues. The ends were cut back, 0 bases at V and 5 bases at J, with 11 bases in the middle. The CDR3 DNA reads TGTGCCAGCAGCTTAGCGGATTGGGGGGACGAGCAGTACTTC. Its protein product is CASSLADWGDEQYF. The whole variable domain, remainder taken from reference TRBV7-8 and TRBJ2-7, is GAGVSQSPRYKVAKRGQDVALRCDPISGHVSLFWYQQALGQGPEFLTYFQNEAQLDKSGLPSDRFFAERPEGSVSTLKIQRTQQEDSAVYLCASSLADWGDEQYFGPGTRLTVT.

The CDR3 coding sequence is TGTGCCAGCAGTTTGAAGAACACTGAAGCTTTCTTT. Its translation: CASSLKNTEAFF. This chain uses TRBV2 with TRBJ1-1; no definite D call. The V and J ends lost 5 bases and 1 base respectively, with 5 bases between them. The CDR3 is 12 residues long. Germline assignment: CDR1 SNHLY and CDR2 FYNNEI.

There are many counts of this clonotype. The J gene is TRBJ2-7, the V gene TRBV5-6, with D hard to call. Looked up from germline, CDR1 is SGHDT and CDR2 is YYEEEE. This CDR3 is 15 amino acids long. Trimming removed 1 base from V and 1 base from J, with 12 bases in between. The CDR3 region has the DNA TGTGCCAGCAGCTTGAGGCCCATAGGGTCCTACGAGCAGTACTTC. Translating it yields CASSLRPIGSYEQYF.

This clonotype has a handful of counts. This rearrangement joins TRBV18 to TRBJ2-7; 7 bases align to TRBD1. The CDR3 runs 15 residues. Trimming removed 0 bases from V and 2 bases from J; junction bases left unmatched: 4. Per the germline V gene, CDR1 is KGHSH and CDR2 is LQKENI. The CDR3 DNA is TGTGCCAGCTCACCACCTTCCCAGGGGGCCTACGAGCAGTACTTC. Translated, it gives CASSPPSQGAYEQYF.

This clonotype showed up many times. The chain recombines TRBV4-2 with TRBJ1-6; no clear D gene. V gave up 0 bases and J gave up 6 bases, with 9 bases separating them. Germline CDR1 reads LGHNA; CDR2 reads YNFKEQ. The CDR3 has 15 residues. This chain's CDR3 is CASSQDVNLNSPLHF. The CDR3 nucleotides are TGTGCCAGCAGCCAAGATGTTAACCTTAATTCACCCCTCCACTTT.